The table lists the clone carrying this T cell receptor beta chain with many counts. Patients sequenced had flow cytometry evidence of CD8+CD57+ cell expansion. These data originate in a study of CD8+CD57+ T cells in acquired aplastic anemia. Unmatched junction bases numbered 9, after V lost 11 bases and J lost 5 bases. CDR1 is MNHNS, CDR2 SASEGT, per germline. This CDR3 is 13 amino acids long. TCR beta VDJ and CDR3 profiles were obtained from a genomic DNA template. TCRdb ran MiXCR on the reads and lists one entry per CDR3 protein. The table records 150,000 to 200,000 distinct CDR3 sequences, 45% to 55% of them present only once.

The sequencing sample was made of sorted CD4+, CD8+, or CD8+CD57+ T cells (not recorded which) from PBMCs. The chain links TRBV6-1 to TRBJ2-5; 9 bases are a match to TRBD1. This receptor was taken from a human donor with aplastic anemia. CDR3 in DNA: TGTGCCTGCCGGGACAGGGACATTGAGACCCAGTACTTC. The encoded protein is CACRDRDIETQYF.